This section outlines one T cell receptor beta chain sequence together with its context. CDR3 length equals 17 residues. With 5 bases clipped from V and 1 base from J, the junction kept 10 bases outside the gene matches. Germline CDR1 reads MNHEY; CDR2 reads SMNVEV (reference sequence). The sample is drawn from a study of blood T cell repertoires in COVID-19. Study-wide context: Material from acute and convalescent COVID-19 was sourced from the United States, Italy and Spain.

Cohorts were determined from participant-reported clinical history. Recovered status applied to Cohort 3 donors who had two consecutive negative PCRs. It also applied to those with clearance or with symptom resolution. Original handling: From reference gene primer amplification, estimates of nucleated cell counts were derived. TCRdb's copy holds only in-frame clones and misses some; the assay was immunoSEQ multiplex PCR. V and J calls and clone size are as listed in that table; D and trimming were resolved from the DNA. Among approximately 300,000 clones listed, around nine tenths were seen once. Source material: PBMCs or T cells enriched from blood (not recorded which). The rearrangement links TRBV27 to TRBJ2-2, with 7 bases matching TRBD1. This TCR came from a woman under 30 who had recovered from COVID-19. The CDR3 loop is CASSTEDRRRNTGELFF. CDR3 bases: TGTGCCAGCAGTACGGAGGACAGGCGGCGGAACACCGGGGAGCTGTTTTTT.